One T cell receptor (beta chain) is described in this entry. Its antigen is undetermined. An Oncomine TCR Beta short-read assay was used to sequence the DNA from cultured CD4+ T cells. Each CDR3 protein is one row after TCRdb ran MiXCR on the PCR reads. This table holds more than 11,000 distinct CDR3 sequences, roughly 50% found once. The record originates from a study of vaccination and CD4 T cells after COVID-19. Study details: Six men and four women formed the convalescents, two being Hispanic. Across the group, participants received two doses of either BNT162b2 or mRNA-1273 vaccine.

Treatment denoted: approximately nine-day PBMC culture with coronavirus spike peptide pools or control peptides (ViraFEST assay). ViraFEST enlarged antigen-specific T cell populations with peptide pools and afterwards sequenced TCRs. The CDR3 is 14 amino acids. V gave up 1 base and J gave up 11 bases, with 17 bases separating them. Germline CDR1 reads MGHRA; CDR2 reads YSYEKL. The chain has TRBV4-1 and TRBJ1-1; D gene uncertain. The sequence was collected from a human donor who had recovered from COVID-19. The sequenced sample was CD4+ T cells from blood, cultured in vitro. The chain's CDR3 is CASSQAKSLLGAFF. The CDR3, as DNA: TGCGCCAGCAGCCAAGCTAAGAGCCTCCTGGGGGCTTTCTTT.